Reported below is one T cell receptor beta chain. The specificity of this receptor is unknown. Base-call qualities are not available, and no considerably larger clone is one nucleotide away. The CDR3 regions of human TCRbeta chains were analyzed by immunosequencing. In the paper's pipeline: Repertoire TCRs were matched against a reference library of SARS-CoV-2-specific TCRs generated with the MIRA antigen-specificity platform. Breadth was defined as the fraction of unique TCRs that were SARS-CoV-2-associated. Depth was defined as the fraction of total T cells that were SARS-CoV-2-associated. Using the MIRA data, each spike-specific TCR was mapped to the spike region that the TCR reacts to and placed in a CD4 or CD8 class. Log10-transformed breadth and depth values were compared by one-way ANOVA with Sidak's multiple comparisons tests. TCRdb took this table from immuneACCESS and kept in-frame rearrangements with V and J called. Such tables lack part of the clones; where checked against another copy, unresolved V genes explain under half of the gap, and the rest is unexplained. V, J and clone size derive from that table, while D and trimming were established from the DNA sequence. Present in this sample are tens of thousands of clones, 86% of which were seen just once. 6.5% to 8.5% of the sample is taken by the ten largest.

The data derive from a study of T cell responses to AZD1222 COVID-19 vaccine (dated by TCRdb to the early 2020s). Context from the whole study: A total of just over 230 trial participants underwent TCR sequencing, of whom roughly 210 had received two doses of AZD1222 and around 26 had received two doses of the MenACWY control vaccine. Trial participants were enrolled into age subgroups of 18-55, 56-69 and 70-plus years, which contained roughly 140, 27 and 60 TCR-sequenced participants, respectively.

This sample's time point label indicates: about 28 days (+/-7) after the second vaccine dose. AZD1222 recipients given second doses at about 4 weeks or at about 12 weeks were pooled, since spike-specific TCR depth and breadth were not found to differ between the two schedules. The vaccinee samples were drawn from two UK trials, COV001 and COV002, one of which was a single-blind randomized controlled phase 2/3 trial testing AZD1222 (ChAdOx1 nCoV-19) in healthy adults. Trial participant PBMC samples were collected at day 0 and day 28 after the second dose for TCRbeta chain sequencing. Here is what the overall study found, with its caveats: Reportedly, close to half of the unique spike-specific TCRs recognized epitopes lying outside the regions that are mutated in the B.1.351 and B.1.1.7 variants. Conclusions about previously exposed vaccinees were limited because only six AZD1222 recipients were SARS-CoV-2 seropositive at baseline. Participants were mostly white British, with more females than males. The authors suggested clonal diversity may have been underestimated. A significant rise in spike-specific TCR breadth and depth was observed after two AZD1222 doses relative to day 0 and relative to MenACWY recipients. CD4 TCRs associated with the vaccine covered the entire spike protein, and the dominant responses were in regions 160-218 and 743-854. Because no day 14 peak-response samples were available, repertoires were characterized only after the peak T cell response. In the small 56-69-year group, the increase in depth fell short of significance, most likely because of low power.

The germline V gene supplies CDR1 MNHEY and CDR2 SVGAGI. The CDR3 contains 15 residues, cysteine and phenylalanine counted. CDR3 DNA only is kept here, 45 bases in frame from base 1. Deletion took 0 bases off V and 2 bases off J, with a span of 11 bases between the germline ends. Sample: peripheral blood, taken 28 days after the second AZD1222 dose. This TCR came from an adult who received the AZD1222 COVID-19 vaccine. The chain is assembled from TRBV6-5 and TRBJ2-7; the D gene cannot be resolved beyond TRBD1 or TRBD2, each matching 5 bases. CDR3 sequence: CASSYSEGNPYEQYF. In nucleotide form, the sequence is TGTGCCAGCAGTTACTCTGAGGGGAACCCCTACGAGCAGTACTTC.